This section outlines one T cell receptor (beta chain) sequence together with its context. What it binds is unknown. Germline CDR1 and CDR2: SGDLS and YYNGEE. The CDR3 extends over 15 amino acids. V lost 2 bases to trimming and J lost 6 bases; unmatched junction nucleotides: 6. PCR used 60 Vbeta primers and 13 Jbeta primers. Sequencing was performed with immunoSEQ multiplex PCR; in TCRdb, only in-frame clones are kept and a portion is missing. Of 150,000 to 200,000 clones listed, more than 65% were seen once; the top ten hold approximately 3.8%. These data belong to a study of cytomegalovirus exposure and HLA in healthy donors. Study observations and caveats: Beyond CMV serostatus, there was no information to go on about immune exposure. Fewer N-insertions (relative to the roughly 700-donor mean) were reportedly seen in an Asian-associated ancestry cluster in a later analysis.

The donors were healthy bone marrow donors. The chain combines TRBV9 with TRBJ2-1; 9 bases are shared with TRBD1. This clonotype was obtained from a man aged 50-59 years in good health and CMV-seronegative. The sequenced sample was PBMCs. CDR3 bases: TGTGCCAGCAGCGTCCGGGACAGGGAATTCAATGAGCAGTTCTTC. It translates to CASSVRDREFNEQFF.